Below, one T cell receptor beta chain is given with its context. This clone's antigen is unknown. Compared with germline, one end of the junction differs, possibly owing to a read error. The germline V gene encodes CDR1 LGHDT and CDR2 YNNKEL (reference sequence). The cysteine opens and the phenylalanine closes a CDR3 of 15 amino acids. CDR3 DNA only is kept here, 45 bases in frame from base 1. The roughly 39 donors, aged about 6 to 95 years, were systemically healthy Caucasian individuals from Russia. About 9.8 milliliters of peripheral blood were drawn from each donor into EDTA-treated Vacutainer tubes. Ficoll-Paque density-gradient centrifugation was used to isolate PBMCs, with at least 7 million obtained per sample. Total RNA was extracted from PBMCs with Trizol reagent, with at least 5 micrograms obtained per sample. For every donor, an aliquot of PBMCs went through flow cytometry to measure the percentages of naive CD45RAhigh/CD27high T cells.

The data were taken from a study of blood T cells in healthy people across ages (dated by TCRdb to the mid-2010s). With respect to the entire study: In model experiments, template switching captured roughly one uniquely barcoded TCR beta cDNA molecule for every two T cells. Four age groups were formed from the donors: young (average roughly 15 years), middle-aged (approximately 40), aged (roughly 58) and long-lived (roughly 88). Two additional independent replicas of 1 million unique cDNA reads from the same blood draw were analyzed for two donors (one aged 18 to 29 and one aged 80 or older). To track age-related changes in TCR beta repertoire diversity, the study relied on deep sequencing normalized with unique cDNA molecular identifiers. To avoid experimental bias, donors of different ages were spread randomly across the sequencing lanes. The study at large found these results: Observed TCR beta diversity per million T cells fell roughly linearly with age, and a significant reduction was already apparent by age roughly 40. Estimates of total diversity based on one million sequenced T cells were regarded as lower bounds and as underestimates. Donor CMV infection status was unknown, potentially confounding age-related changes in expanded clonotypes. There was a strong correlation between observed TCR beta diversity and the percentage of naive T cells measured by flow cytometry. Because profiling used bulk unsorted PBMCs, naive and antigen-experienced compartments could not be compared conclusively. Compared with the aged group, the long-lived group had more naive CD4+ T cells, fewer expanded clones and increased TCR diversity, suggesting age selection.

The library was built by means of 5' RACE. For sequencing, an Illumina HiSeq 2500 was employed. The second PCR ran for roughly 7 to 12 cycles and used a J-beta primer mix along with a sample-barcoded 5' primer. A unique molecular identifier was introduced onto each TCR beta cDNA molecule by a template-switch 5' adaptor carrying 12 random nucleotides. Each sample yielded at least 2.5 million CDR3-containing paired-end reads. First-strand cDNA was synthesized from all RNA with the Mint cDNA synthesis kit, primed by a TRBC-specific oligonucleotide. All cDNA was treated with uracil-DNA glycosylase and then went through a first 18-cycle PCR with the universal primers M1SS and BC2_uni_R. As for the original processing: Each sample was normalized by randomly selecting 1 million high-quality reads, each carrying a distinct molecular identifier. Reads sharing molecular identifiers were discarded rather than binned into consensus sequences. CDR3 identification, clonotype clustering and error correction used MiTCR with a Q25 quality threshold and the strictest error-elimination algorithm. A nonparametric unseen species model using Euler transformation provided a lower-bound estimate of total TCR beta diversity. The public reads were run again by TCRdb, first through fastp at Q25 and then through MiXCR, and only productive beta chains were kept. Rows merge per CDR3 protein into single entries with the most common DNA and genes. The V and J calls were not made by the authors but by TCRdb's processing. In all, the sample holds some 860,000 distinct CDR3 sequences, and 56% of those were seen once. The ten largest clones capture 20% to 30% of the sample.

The chain joins TRBV3-1 to TRBJ1-5; perhaps TRBD1 is the D gene, with 5 bases matching. Sequencing was carried out using blood. This sequence originates from a middle-aged man in good health. The DNA reads TGTGCCGGCAGCCAAGCAGGCCAGGGCGAGCAGCCCCAGCATTTT. It specifies CAGSQAGQGEQPQHF.